Listed here are 10 T cell receptor beta chains from one sample, sequenced in a study of monozygotic twins with inflammatory bowel disease. No DNA is given; TCRdb re-called the 5' RACE reads and lists each CDR3 protein once. The sample yields a few hundred thousand distinct CDR3 sequences, of which the top ten take up 1.6%. The sequencing input was blood. The receptors shown here come from a human donor with ulcerative colitis or Crohn's disease, or a healthy co-twin of an affected twin (not recorded which).

The chain combines TRBV5-1 with TRBJ2-3; TCRdb gives TRBD2 as the D gene, but with no DNA this cannot be confirmed. Germline V gene sequence: CDR1 SGHRS, CDR2 YFSETQ. The CDR3 sequence is 13 residues long. The chain's CDR3 is CASSSPQGDTQYF.

The chain employs TRBV27 and TRBJ1-4. The CDR3 extends over 15 amino acids. The germline V gene has CDR1 MNHEY and CDR2 SMNVEV (reference sequence). CDR3 residues: CASKNLAGDEEKLFF.

This sequence joins TRBV20-1 and TRBJ1-1; no DNA is available, so the TRBD1 call from TCRdb remains unchecked. This CDR3 has 12 amino acids. Germline V gene lookup returns CDR1 DFQATT and CDR2 SNEGSKA (reference sequence). CDR3 loop: CSARDTGQGAFF.

The chain uses TRBV5-1 and TRBJ1-6; absent DNA, TCRdb's TRBD1 call cannot be checked. The CDR3 has 14 amino acids. Germline V gene sequence: CDR1 SGHRS, CDR2 YFSETQ. Here the CDR3 reads CASSLRQGNSPLHF.

The chain is built from TRBV6-1 and TRBJ2-2; the TCRdb D gene call, TRBD1, has no DNA to confirm it. Germline V lookup: CDR1 MNHNS, CDR2 SASEGT. The CDR3 loop spans 16 amino acids. CDR3 in amino acids: CASGFSGTGDPGELFF.

The J gene is TRBJ2-2, the V gene TRBV18. The CDR3 runs to 11 residues. The germline gives CDR1 KGHSH, CDR2 LQKENI. The CDR3 region is CASSPARELFF.

J is TRBJ2-5 and V is TRBV5-1; TCRdb gives TRBD2 as the D gene, but with no DNA this cannot be confirmed. Germline assignment: CDR1 SGHRS and CDR2 YFSETQ. This CDR3 comprises 15 residues. CDR3 loop: CASTRVAGDQETQYF.

The chain is built from TRBV6-6 and TRBJ2-7; TCRdb names TRBD2, which stays unverified in the absence of DNA. CDR1 is MNHNY, CDR2 SVGAGI, per germline (reference sequence). CDR3 length: 12 amino acids. The chain's CDR3 is CASSYPGREQYF.

The chain couples TRBV12-3 or TRBV12-4 to TRBJ1-1. CDR3 length: 13 amino acids. CDR3 region: CASSFRGSDRAFF.

The chain carries TRBV12-3 or TRBV12-4 and TRBJ2-2; TCRdb picks TRBD2, but there is no DNA to check that call. This CDR3 contains 15 residues. This chain's CDR3 is CASSTGTSGTGELFF.